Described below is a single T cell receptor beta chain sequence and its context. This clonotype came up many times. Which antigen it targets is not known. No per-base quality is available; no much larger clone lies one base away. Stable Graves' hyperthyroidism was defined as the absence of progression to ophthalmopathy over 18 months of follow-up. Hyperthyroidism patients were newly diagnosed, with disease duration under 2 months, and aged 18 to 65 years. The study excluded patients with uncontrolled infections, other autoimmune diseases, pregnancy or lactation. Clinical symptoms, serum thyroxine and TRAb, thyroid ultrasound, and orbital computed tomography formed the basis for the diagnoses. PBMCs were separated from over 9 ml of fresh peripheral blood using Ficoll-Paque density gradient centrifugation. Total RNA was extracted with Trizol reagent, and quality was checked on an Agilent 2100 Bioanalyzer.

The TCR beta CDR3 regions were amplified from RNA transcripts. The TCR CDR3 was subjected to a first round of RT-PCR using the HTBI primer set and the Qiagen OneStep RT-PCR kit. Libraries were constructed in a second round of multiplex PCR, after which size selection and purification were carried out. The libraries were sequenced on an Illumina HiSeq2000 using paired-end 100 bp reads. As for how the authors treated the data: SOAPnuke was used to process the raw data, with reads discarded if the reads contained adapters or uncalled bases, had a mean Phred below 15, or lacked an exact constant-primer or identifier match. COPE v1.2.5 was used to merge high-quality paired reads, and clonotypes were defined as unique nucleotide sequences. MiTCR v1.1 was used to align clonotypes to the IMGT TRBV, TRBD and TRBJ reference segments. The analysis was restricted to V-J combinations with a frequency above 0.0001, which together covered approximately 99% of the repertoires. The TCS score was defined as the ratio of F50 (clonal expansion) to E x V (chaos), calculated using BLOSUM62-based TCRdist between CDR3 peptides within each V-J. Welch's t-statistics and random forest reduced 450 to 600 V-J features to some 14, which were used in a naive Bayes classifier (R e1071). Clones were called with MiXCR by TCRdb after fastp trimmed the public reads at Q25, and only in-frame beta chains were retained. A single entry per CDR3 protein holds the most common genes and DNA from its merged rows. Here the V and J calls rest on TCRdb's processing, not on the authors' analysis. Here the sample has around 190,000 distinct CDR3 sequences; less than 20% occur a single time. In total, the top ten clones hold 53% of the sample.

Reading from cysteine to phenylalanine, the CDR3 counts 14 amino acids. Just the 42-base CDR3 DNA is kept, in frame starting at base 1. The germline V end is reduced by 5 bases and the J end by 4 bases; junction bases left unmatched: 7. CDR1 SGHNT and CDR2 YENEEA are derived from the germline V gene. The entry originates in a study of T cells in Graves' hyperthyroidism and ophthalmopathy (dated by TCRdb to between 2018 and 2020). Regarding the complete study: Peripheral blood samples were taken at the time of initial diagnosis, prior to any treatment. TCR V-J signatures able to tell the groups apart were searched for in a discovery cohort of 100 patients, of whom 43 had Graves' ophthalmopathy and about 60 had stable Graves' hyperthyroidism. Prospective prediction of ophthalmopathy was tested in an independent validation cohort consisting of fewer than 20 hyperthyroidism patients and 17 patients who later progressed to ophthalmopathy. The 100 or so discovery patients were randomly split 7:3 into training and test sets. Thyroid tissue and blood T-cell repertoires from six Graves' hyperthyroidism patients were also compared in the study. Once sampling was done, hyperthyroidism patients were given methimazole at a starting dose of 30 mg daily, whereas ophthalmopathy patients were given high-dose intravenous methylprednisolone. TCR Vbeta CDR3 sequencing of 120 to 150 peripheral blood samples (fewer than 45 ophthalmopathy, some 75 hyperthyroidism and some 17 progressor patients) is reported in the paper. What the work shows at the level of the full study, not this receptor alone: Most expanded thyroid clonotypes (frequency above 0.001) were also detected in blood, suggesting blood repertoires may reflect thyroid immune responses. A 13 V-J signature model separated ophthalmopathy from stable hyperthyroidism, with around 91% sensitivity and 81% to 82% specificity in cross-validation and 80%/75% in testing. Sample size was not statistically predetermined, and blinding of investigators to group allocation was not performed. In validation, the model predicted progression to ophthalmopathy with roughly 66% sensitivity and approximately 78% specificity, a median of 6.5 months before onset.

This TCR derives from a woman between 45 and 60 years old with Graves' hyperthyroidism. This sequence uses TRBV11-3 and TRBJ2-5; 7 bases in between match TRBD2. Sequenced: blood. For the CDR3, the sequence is CASSILTGGETQYF. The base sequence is TGTGCCAGCAGCATTCTGACGGGAGGAGAGACCCAGTACTTC.